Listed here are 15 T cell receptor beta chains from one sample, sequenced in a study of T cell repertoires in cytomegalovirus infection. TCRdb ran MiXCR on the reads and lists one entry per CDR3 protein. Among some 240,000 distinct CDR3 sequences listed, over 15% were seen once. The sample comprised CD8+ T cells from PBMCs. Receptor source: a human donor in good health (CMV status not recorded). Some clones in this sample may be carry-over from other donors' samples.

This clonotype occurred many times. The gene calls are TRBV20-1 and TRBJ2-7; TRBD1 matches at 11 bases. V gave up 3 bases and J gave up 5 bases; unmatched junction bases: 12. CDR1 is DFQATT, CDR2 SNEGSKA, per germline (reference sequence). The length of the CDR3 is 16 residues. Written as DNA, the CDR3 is TGCAGTGCTAGGCCCGCGGACAGGGGGCGAGTCGACGAGCAGTACTTC. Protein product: CSARPADRGRVDEQYF.

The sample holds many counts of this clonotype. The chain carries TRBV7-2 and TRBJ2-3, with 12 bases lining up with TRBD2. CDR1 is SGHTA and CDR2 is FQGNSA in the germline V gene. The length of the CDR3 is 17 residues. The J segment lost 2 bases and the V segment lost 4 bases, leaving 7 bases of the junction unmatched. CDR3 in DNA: TGTGCCAGCAGCTCCAGTACTAGCGGGGGGAACACAGATACGCAGTATTTT. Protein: CASSSSTSGGNTDTQYF.

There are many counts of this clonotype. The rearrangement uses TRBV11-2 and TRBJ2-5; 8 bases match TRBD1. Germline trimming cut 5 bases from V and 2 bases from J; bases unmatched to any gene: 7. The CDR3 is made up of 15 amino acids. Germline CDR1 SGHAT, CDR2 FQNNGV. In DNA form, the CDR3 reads TGTGCCAGCAGCCGTTTACAGGGGGAACAAGAGACCCAGTACTTC. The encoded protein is CASSRLQGEQETQYF.

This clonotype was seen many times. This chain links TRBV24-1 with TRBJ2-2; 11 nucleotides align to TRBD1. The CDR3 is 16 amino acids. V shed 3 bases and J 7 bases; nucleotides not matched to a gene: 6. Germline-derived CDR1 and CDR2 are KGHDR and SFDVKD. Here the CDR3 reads CATSDPGQGDIGELFF. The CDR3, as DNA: TGTGCCACCAGTGATCCGGGACAGGGGGATATCGGGGAGCTGTTTTTT.

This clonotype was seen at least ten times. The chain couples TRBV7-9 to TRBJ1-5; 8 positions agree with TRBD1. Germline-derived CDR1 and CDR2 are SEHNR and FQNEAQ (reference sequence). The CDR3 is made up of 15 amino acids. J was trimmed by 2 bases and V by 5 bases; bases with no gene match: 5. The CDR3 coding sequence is TGTGCCAGCAGCCGGACAGGGCCGGGCAATCAGCCCCAGCATTTT. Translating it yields CASSRTGPGNQPQHF.

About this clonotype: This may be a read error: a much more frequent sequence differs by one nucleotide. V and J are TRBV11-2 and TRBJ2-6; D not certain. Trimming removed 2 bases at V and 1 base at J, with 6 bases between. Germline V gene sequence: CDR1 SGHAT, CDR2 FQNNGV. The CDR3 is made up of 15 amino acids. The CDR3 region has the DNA TGTGCCAGCAGCTTATTGGGGTCTGGGGCCAACGTCCTGACTTTC. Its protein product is CASSLLGSGANVLTF.

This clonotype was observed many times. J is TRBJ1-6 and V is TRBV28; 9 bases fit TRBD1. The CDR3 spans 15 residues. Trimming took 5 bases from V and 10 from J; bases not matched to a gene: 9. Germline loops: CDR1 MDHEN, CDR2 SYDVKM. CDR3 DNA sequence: TGTGCCAGCAGTAAGGGACAGGGTGGGAGATCACCCCTCCACTTT. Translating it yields CASSKGQGGRSPLHF.

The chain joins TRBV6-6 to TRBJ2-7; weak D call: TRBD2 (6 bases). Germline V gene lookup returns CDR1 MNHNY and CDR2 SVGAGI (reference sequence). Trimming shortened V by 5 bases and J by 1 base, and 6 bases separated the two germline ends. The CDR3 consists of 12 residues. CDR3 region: CASSRESYEQYF. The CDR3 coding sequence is TGTGCCAGCAGTCGGGAGTCCTACGAGCAGTACTTC.

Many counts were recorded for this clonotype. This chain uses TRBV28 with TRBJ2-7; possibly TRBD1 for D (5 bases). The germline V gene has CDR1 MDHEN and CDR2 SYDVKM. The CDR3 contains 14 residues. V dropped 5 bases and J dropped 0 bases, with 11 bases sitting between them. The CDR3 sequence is CASSQGSYSYEQYF. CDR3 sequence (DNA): TGTGCCAGCAGTCAGGGAAGCTACTCCTACGAGCAGTACTTC.

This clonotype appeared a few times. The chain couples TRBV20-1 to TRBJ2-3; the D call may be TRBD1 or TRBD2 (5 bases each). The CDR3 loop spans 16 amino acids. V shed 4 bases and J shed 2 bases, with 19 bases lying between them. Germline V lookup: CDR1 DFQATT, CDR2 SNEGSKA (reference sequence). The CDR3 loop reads CSATAQGPEHTDTQYF. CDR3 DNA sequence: TGCAGTGCTACCGCCCAGGGACCCGAGCACACAGATACGCAGTATTTT.

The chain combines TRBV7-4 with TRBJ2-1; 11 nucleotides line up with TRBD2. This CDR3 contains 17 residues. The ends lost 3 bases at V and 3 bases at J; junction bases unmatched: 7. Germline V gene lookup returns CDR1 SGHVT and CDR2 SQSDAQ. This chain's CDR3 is CASSFRLAGHLYNEQFF. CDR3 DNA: TGTGCCAGCAGCTTTCGACTAGCGGGGCACCTCTACAATGAGCAGTTCTTC.

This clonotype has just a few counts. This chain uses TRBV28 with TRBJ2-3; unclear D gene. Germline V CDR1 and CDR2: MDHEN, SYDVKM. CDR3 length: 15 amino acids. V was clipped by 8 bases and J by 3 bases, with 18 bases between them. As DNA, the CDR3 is TGTGCCAGCGTGTGGACCCTGGGGAAGACAGATACGCAGTATTTT. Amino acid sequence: CASVWTLGKTDTQYF.

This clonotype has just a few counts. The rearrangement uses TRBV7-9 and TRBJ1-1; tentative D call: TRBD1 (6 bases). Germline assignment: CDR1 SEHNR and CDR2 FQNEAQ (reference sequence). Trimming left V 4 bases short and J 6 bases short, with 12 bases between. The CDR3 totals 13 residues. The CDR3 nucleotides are TGTGCCAGCAGCTGGGACATTCTTGCTGAAGCTTTCTTT. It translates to CASSWDILAEAFF.

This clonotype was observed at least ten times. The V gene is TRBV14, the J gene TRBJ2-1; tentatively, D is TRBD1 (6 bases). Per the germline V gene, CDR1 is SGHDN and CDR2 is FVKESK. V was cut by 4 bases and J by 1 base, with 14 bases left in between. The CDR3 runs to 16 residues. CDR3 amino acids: CASSPGQVLSYNEQFF. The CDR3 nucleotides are TGTGCCAGCAGCCCGGGACAAGTGTTATCCTACAATGAGCAGTTCTTC.

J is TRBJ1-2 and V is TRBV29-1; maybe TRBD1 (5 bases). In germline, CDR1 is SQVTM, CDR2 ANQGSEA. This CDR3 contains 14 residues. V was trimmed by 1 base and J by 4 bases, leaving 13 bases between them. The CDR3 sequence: CSVEVQGEGYGYTF. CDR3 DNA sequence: TGCAGCGTTGAAGTCCAGGGAGAGGGCTATGGCTACACCTTC.